This TCR beta chain emerged from a study of blood T cell repertoires in COVID-19. As for the study in general: T cells, B-cell-depleted T cells, or PBMCs supplied cDNA or gDNA.

Study processing details: The authors estimated nucleated cell counts from reference gene primer amplification. The repertoire was sequenced with immunoSEQ multiplex PCR; TCRdb's copy has only in-frame clones and lacks some. Clone size and the V and J calls come from that table; the DNA yielded D and trimming. This table has approximately 170,000 clones, 75% to 90% appearing once. Sequencing used peripheral blood. This receptor was obtained from a human donor in a cohort sampled during active COVID-19.

The CDR3 nucleotides read TGTGCCAGCTCGGACAGTCCACAAATCGGGGGGCGAGAGCAGTACTTC. Its protein product is CASSDSPQIGGREQYF. The rearrangement links TRBV18 to TRBJ2-7, with D perhaps matching TRBD2 (7 bases). The germline V gene encodes CDR1 KGHSH and CDR2 LQKENI. The CDR3 extends over 16 amino acids. Trimming removed 6 bases from V and 7 bases from J, with 25 bases in between.